This TCR beta chain was captured by sequencing in a study of blood T cells in healthy people across ages. V lost 6 bases to trimming and J lost 5 bases, with 14 bases between them. The CDR3 spans 13 residues. The germline V gene has CDR1 DFQATT and CDR2 SNEGSKA (reference sequence). Using a J-beta primer mix together with a sample-barcoded 5' primer, a second PCR was run for 7 to 11 cycles. Via MiXCR, TCRdb re-called the 5' RACE reads, giving one row per CDR3 protein. The sample lists around 750,000 distinct CDR3 sequences, about 53% seen once, with around 41% in the top ten. The chain uses TRBV20-1 and TRBJ2-1, with unresolved D. The TCR was taken from a man of 80 years or more in good health. The sample consisted of blood. CDR3 residues: CSAPAQLNNEQFF. The DNA of the CDR3 is TGCAGTGCCCCCGCCCAGCTAAACAATGAGCAGTTCTTC.